There are many counts of the clone carrying this T cell receptor beta chain. Its antigen is undetermined. After removal of 5 bases from V and 7 bases from J, the junction contained 14 bases not matched to a gene. The CDR3 length is 16 residues. Germline V CDR1 and CDR2: MDHEN, SYDVKM. Time point given: persistent/refractory GD, antithyroid drugs over 5 years with positive TRAb. PBMCs provided the RNA from which the TCR library was made. Graves' disease diagnosis relied on American Thyroid Association guidelines. Peripheral blood, roughly 8.1 milliliters of it, was drawn into EDTA tubes. Arm-PCR with iRepertoire HTBI primers amplified the CDR3 regions for these TCR beta libraries. TCRdb fed the multiplex PCR reads into MiXCR, producing one record per CDR3 protein. This table holds around 430,000 distinct CDR3 sequences, 20% to 25% found once. This sample was taken from a study of regulatory T cells in long-lasting Graves disease. Findings and limits, study-wide: Persistent disease favored TRBV28, TRBJ1-2 and TRBJ2-5. With under 3,500 shared public clonotypes, persistent patients exceeded new patients, who shared around 970.

The clonotype originates from a female donor with Graves disease. The starting material was peripheral blood mononuclear cells (PBMCs), obtained when the disease was refractory, from a patient treated with antithyroid drugs. The chain employs TRBV28 and TRBJ2-1; 7 positions match TRBD2. CDR3 loop: CASSQTRDYLRNEQFF. The CDR3 DNA reads TGTGCCAGCAGTCAGACCCGGGACTACCTGCGGAATGAGCAGTTCTTC.